One and the same sample provided the 5 T cell receptor beta chains below, sequenced in a study of blood T cell repertoires in COVID-19. Method: immunoSEQ multiplex PCR; TCRdb's copy keeps in-frame clones and lacks some. The data contain 300,000 to 400,000 clones, around nine tenths of them singletons. Material: peripheral blood. These receptors were taken from a woman aged 18-29 years who had recovered from COVID-19.

The chain employs TRBV21-1 and TRBJ1-5; TRBD1 was called by the table and not checked on the DNA. TRBV21-1 is a known pseudogene. The CDR3 covers 15 residues. Here the CDR3 reads CASSKDGTAYQPQHF. CDR3 bases: TGTGCCAGCAGCAAAGACGGGACAGCGTATCAGCCCCAGCATTTT.

The V call is TRBV24-1, the J call TRBJ1-5; the D is unclear. Germline loops: CDR1 KGHDR, CDR2 SFDVKD. V dropped 4 bases and J dropped 4 bases, with 10 bases sitting between them. The CDR3 consists of 14 residues. CDR3 DNA sequence: TGTGCCACCAGTGAACCGACGGAGAATCAGCCCCAGCATTTT. Protein sequence: CATSEPTENQPQHF.

J is TRBJ1-4 and V is TRBV7-2, with 8 positions matching TRBD1. The V and J ends lost 5 bases and 7 bases, in that order; junction bases with no gene match: 12. Germline V lookup: CDR1 SGHTA, CDR2 FQGNSA. The length of the CDR3 is 16 residues. The CDR3, as DNA: TGTGCCAGCAGCCCTAGCGTTAACAGGGGGGGTGAAAAACTGTTTTTT. Amino acid sequence: CASSPSVNRGGEKLFF.

The V gene is TRBV2, the J gene TRBJ2-3; D is perhaps TRBD1 (5 bases). The CDR3 contains 14 residues. The V end was cut by 6 bases, the J end by 3 bases, with 13 bases between. CDR1 SNHLY and CDR2 FYNNEI come from the germline V gene. The DNA for the CDR3 is TGTGCCAGCAGGTGGGGCCTAGGGACAGATACGCAGTATTTT. This encodes CASRWGLGTDTQYF.

The chain has TRBV12-3 or TRBV12-4 and TRBJ2-2; TRBD1 is a possible D gene (5 bases). V lost 7 bases, J lost 6 bases, and 12 bases lay in between. The CDR3 is 13 amino acids. CDR3 loop: CASTLGAAGELFF. The CDR3 coding sequence is TGTGCCAGCACTCTTGGGGCGGCCGGGGAGCTGTTTTTT.